These T cell receptor beta chains were read from a single sample in a study of radiation and T cells in renal cell carcinoma. Using immunoSEQ multiplex PCR, the repertoire was profiled, and TCRdb retains in-frame clones only, with some absent. The repertoire consists of approximately 100,000 clones, with approximately 86% occurring once and the leading ten covering under 9.5%. The sequenced sample was blood, obtained from a patient whose treatment included radiotherapy and nephrectomy. These receptors all stem from a man aged 50 to 60 with renal cell carcinoma. Both conserved end residues are part of each CDR3. The order of the fields is V gene, J gene, CDR3 protein.

>TRBV6-5|TRBJ1-1
CASARDRVKTEAFF
>TRBV5-1|TRBJ2-3
CASTGGTGLTDTQYF
>TRBV7-2|TRBJ2-1
CASSRGTSGGKSSYNEQFF
>TRBV11-2|TRBJ1-2
CASSLDRGGGYTF
>TRBV27|TRBJ2-1
CASSNTGNEQFF
>TRBV27|TRBJ2-3
CASSGGTTGNTDTQYF
>TRBV6-6|TRBJ1-2
CASSYSMRVSGGYTF
>TRBV6-5|TRBJ2-1
CASSPTSTSYNEQFF
>TRBV10-1|TRBJ2-2
CASTRGQGEELFF
>TRBV15|TRBJ1-2
CATSREGYGYTF
>TRBV7-2|TRBJ2-2
CASSLPREVSGELFF
>TRBV7-6|TRBJ2-7
CASSTLAGEKNYEQYF
>TRBV7-3|TRBJ2-2
CASSPGHPNTGELFF
>TRBV7-9|TRBJ1-1
CASSLAVSWTLNTEAFF
>TRBV10-3|TRBJ1-5
CAISGGGGDQPQHF
>TRBV5-4|TRBJ1-5
CASSEGQQGQPQHF
>TRBV15|TRBJ1-1
CATSVGQIHTEAFF
>TRBV5-5|TRBJ1-5
CASSSVSNQPQHF